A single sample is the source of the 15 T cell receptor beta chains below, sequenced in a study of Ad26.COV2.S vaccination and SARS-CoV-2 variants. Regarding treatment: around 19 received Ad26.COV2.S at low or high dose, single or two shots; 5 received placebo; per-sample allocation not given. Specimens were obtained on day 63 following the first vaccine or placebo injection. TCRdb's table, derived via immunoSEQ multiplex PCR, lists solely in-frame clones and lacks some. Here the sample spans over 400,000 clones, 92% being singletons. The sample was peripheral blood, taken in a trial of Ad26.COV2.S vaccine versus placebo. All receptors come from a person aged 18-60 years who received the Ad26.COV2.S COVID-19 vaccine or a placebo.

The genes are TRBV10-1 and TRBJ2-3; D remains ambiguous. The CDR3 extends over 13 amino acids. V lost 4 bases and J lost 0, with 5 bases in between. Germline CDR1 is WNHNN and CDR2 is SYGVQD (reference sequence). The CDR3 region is CASSGNSTDTQYF. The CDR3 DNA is TGCGCCAGCAGTGGCAATAGCACAGATACGCAGTATTTT.

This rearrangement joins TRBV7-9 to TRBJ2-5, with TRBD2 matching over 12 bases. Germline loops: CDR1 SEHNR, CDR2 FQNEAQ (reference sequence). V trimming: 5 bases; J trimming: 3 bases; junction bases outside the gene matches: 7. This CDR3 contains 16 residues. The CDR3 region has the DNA TGTGCCAGCAGCAAAAGACTAGCGGGGGACGAAGAGACCCAGTACTTC. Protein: CASSKRLAGDEETQYF. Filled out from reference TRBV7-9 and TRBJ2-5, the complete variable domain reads DTGVSQNPRHKITKRGQNVTFRCDPISEHNRLYWYRQTLGQGPEFLTYFQNEAQLEKSRLLSDRFSAERPKGSFSTLEIQRTEQGDSAMYLCASSKRLAGDEETQYFGPGTRLLVL.

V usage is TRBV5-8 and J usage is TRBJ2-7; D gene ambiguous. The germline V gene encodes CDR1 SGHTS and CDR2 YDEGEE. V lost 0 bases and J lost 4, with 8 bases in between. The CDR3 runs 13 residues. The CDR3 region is CASSLEAAYEQYF. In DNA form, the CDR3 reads TGTGCCAGCAGCTTGGAGGCAGCATACGAGCAGTACTTC.

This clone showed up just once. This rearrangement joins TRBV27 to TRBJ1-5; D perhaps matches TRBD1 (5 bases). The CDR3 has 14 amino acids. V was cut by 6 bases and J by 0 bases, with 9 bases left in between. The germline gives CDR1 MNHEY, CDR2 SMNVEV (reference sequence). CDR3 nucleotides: TGTGCCAGCAGGGGGCCCGGTAGCAATCAGCCCCAGCATTTT. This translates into CASRGPGSNQPQHF.

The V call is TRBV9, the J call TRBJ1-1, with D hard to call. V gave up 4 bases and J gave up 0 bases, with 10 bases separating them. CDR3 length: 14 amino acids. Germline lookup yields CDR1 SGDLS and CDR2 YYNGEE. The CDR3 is CASSMGGVNTEAFF. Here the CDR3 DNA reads TGTGCCAGCAGCATGGGCGGAGTGAACACTGAAGCTTTCTTT.

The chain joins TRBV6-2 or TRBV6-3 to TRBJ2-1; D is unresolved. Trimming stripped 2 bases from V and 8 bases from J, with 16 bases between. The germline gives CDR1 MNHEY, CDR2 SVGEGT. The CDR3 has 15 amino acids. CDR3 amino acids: CASSYGDSSTDEQFF. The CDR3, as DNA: TGTGCCAGCAGTTACGGGGATTCCTCTACAGATGAGCAGTTCTTC.

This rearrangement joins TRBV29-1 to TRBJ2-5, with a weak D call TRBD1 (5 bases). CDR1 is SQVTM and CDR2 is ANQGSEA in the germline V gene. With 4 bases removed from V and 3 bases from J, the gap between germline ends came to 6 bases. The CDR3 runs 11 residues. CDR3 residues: CSVGQKETQYF. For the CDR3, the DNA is TGCAGCGTTGGACAGAAAGAGACCCAGTACTTC.

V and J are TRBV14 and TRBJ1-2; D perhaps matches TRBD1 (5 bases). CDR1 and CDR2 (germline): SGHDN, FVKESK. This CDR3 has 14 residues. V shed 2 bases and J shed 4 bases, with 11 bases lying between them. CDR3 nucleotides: TGTGCCAGCAGCCAATTTGGGGCGGGCTATGGCTACACCTTC. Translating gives CASSQFGAGYGYTF.

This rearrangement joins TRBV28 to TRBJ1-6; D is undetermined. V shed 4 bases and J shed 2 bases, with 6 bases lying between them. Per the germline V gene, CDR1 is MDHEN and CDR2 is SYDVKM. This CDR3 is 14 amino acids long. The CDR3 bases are TGTGCCAGCAGTTGGGTCACCTATAATTCACCCCTCCACTTT. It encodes CASSWVTYNSPLHF.

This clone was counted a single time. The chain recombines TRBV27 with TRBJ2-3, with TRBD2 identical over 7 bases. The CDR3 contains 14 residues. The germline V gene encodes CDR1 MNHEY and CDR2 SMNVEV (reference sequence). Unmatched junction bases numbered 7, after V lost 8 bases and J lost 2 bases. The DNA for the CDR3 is TGTGCCAGCTTGGGCGGGGGAGCCACAGATACGCAGTATTTT. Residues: CASLGGGATDTQYF.

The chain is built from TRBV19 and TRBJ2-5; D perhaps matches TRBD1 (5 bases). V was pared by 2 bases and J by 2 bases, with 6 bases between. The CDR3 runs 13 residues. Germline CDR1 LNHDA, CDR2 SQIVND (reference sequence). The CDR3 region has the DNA TGTGCCAGTAGTATAACAGGTCAAGAGACCCAGTACTTC. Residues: CASSITGQETQYF.

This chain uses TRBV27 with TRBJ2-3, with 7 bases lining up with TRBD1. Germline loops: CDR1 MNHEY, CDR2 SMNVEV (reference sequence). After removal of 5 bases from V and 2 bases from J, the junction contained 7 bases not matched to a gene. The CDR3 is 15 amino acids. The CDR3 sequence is CASSIRGQHTDTQYF. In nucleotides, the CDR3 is TGTGCCAGCAGTATAAGGGGACAGCACACAGATACGCAGTATTTT.

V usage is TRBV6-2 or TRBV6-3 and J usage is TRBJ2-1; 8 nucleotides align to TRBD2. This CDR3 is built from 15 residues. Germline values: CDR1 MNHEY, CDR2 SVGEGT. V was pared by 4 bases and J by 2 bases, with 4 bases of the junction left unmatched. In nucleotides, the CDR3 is TGTGCCAGCAGTTTATTTAGCGGGGCCTACAATGAGCAGTTCTTC. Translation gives CASSLFSGAYNEQFF.

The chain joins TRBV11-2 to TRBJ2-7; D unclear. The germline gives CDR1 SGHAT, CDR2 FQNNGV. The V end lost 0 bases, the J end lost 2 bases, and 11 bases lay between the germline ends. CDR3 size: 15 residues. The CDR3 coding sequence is TGTGCCAGCAGCTTAGAGCCGACACAGCCCTACGAGCAGTACTTC. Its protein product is CASSLEPTQPYEQYF. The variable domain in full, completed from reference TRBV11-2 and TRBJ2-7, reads EAGVAQSPRYKIIEKRQSVAFWCNPISGHATLYWYQQILGQGPKLLIQFQNNGVVDDSQLPKDRFSAERLKGVDSTLKIQPAKLEDSAVYLCASSLEPTQPYEQYFGPGTRLTVT.

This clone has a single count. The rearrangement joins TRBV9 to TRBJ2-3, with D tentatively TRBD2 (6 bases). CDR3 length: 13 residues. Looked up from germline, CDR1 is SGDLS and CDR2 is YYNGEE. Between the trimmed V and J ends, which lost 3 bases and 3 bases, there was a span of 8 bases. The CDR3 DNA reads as TGTGCCAGCAGCGGGGCGGGGACAGATACGCAGTATTTT. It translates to CASSGAGTDTQYF. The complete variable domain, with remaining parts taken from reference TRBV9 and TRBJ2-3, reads DSGVTQTPKHLITATGQRVTLRCSPRSGDLSVYWYQQSLDQGLQFLIQYYNGEERAKGNILERFSAQQFPDLHSELNLSSLELGDSALYFCASSGAGTDTQYFGPGTRLTVL.